This T cell receptor beta chain was profiled in a study of OX40 agonist ivuxolimab in advanced cancers. Across the whole study: Ivuxolimab was delivered to patients intravenously every 2 weeks at doses spanning 0.01 to 10 mg/kg.

The V and J ends lost 1 base and 0 bases respectively, with 8 bases between them. This CDR3 has 15 residues. Germline CDR1 and CDR2: SGHDT and YYEEEE. Profiled with immunoSEQ multiplex PCR; TCRdb holds only in-frame clones, not every one. The repertoire holds tens of thousands of clones, about 80% seen once, with over 1.5% in the top ten. The clonotype comes from an adult with an advanced solid tumor such as melanoma, head and neck, liver or kidney cancer. The sequencing used CD4+ or CD8+ T cells sorted from blood, collected in a trial of the OX40 agonist ivuxolimab. This sequence joins TRBV5-6 and TRBJ2-4; possible D gene TRBD1, 5 bases. The CDR3 region has the DNA TGTGCCAGCAGCTTGCTAGGGGAAGCCAAAAACATTCAGTACTTC. Translated: CASSLLGEAKNIQYF.